The 31 T cell receptor beta chains reported below all come from one sample, sequenced in a study of shared clonotypes between healthy human individuals. Some clones are missing from TCRdb's copy, which holds only in-frame ones; the method was immunoSEQ multiplex PCR. The sample carries some 530,000 clones, roughly 80% recorded once. Material for sequencing was PBMCs. These receptors were collected from a woman aged 40 to 49 in good health. Some clones in this sample may be carry-over from other donors' samples.

This chain connects TRBV15 to TRBJ2-7; possibly TRBD1 for D (5 bases). Trimming cost V 5 bases and J 7 bases, with 12 bases left between them. The CDR3 runs 12 residues. Per germline, CDR1 LNHNV and CDR2 YYDKDF (reference sequence). The CDR3 region is CATSGQGREQYF. The CDR3, as DNA: TGTGCCACCAGCGGCCAGGGTAGGGAGCAGTACTTC.

This chain uses TRBV11-3 with TRBJ2-7; 8 nucleotides line up with TRBD2. The closer fit of TRBJ2-1 to the DNA end suggests the J call may be wrong. The CDR3 is made up of 15 amino acids. The germline gives CDR1 SGHNT, CDR2 YENEEA. DNA for the CDR3: TGTGCCAGCAGCTCCACGGGGACTAGGGGTAATGAGCAGTTCTTC. Residues: CASSSTGTRGNEQFF.

The rearrangement joins TRBV5-5 to TRBJ2-7; D ambiguous. Trimming pared 0 bases from V and 2 bases from J, leaving 12 bases between. Per germline, CDR1 SGHKS and CDR2 YYEKEE (reference sequence). The CDR3 has 15 residues. CDR3 bases: TGTGCCAGCAGCTTGGCGGATACAAATACCTACGAGCAGTACTTC. Protein sequence: CASSLADTNTYEQYF.

The rearrangement uses TRBV7-2 and TRBJ2-5; D is perhaps TRBD1 (6 bases). V was cut by 3 bases and J by 1 base, with 9 bases left in between. The CDR3 runs to 14 residues. Germline V gene lookup returns CDR1 SGHTA and CDR2 FQGNSA. The DNA for the CDR3 is TGTGCCAGCAGCTTCAACAGGGCCCAAGAGACCCAGTACTTC. Translated, it gives CASSFNRAQETQYF.

This clone came up a few times. The chain links TRBV4-1 to TRBJ2-7; D is unresolved. CDR1 and CDR2 (germline): MGHRA, YSYEKL. Between the trimmed V and J ends, which lost 3 bases and 5 bases, there was a span of 14 bases. The CDR3 length is 14 residues. CDR3 nucleotides: TGCGCCAGCAGCCACCAAAATACAAGGGACGAGCAGTACTTC. It is translated as CASSHQNTRDEQYF.

CDR3 in amino acids: CASSLAGTRQETQYF. DNA for the CDR3: TGTGCCAGCAGCTTAGCGGGGACTCGGCAAGAGACCCAGTACTTC. The J gene is TRBJ2-5, the V gene TRBV7-6; D is perhaps TRBD2 (6 bases). Trimming removed 0 bases at V and 2 bases at J, with 10 bases between. This CDR3 has 15 residues. Germline loops: CDR1 SGHVS, CDR2 FNYEAQ.

V gene TRBV28 combines with J gene TRBJ2-1; D ambiguous. With 2 bases removed from V and 8 bases from J, the gap between germline ends came to 4 bases. Germline CDR1 MDHEN, CDR2 SYDVKM. This CDR3 is 11 amino acids long. In nucleotides, the CDR3 is TGTGCCAGCAGTTTAGGGGATGAGCAGTTCTTC. It specifies CASSLGDEQFF.

This chain links TRBV5-1 with TRBJ1-2; TRBD1 matches 9 bases. Trimming took 4 bases from V and 7 from J; bases not matched to a gene: 5. CDR1 and CDR2 from the germline V gene are SGHRS and YFSETQ. The CDR3 totals 13 residues. CDR3 in amino acids: CASSGTGLVGYTF. The CDR3 DNA reads TGCGCCAGCAGCGGGACAGGGTTGGTTGGCTACACCTTC.

This clone appeared a few times. The chain combines TRBV19 with TRBJ2-2; D is undetermined. CDR3 size: 15 residues. V lost 2 bases, J lost 2 bases, and 9 bases lay in between. CDR1 LNHDA and CDR2 SQIVND come from the germline V gene (reference sequence). CDR3 DNA sequence: TGTGCCAGTAGTATACTGCCGGATAACACCGGGGAGCTGTTTTTT. This sequence encodes CASSILPDNTGELFF.

J is TRBJ1-1 and V is TRBV28; D ambiguous. The CDR3 sequence is 12 residues long. V lost 6 bases, J lost 6 bases, and 11 bases lay in between. Germline CDR1 and CDR2: MDHEN and SYDVKM. The CDR3 here is CASRYGVAEAFF. The CDR3 bases are TGTGCCAGCAGGTATGGAGTCGCTGAAGCTTTCTTT.

The chain uses TRBV19 and TRBJ1-1; D is unresolved. From germline, CDR1 is LNHDA and CDR2 SQIVND (reference sequence). Trimming shortened V by 3 bases and J by 2 bases, and 16 bases separated the two germline ends. The CDR3 totals 16 residues. The CDR3 loop reads CASSIRARRPNTEAFF. CDR3 bases: TGTGCCAGTAGTATTCGGGCGAGACGCCCAAACACTGAAGCTTTCTTT. The full variable domain, in which reference TRBV19 and TRBJ1-1 provide the parts outside the CDR3, is DGGITQSPKYLFRKEGQNVTLSCEQNLNHDAMYWYRQDPGQGLRLIYYSQIVNDFQKGDIAEGYSVSREKKESFPLTVTSAQKNPTAFYLCASSIRARRPNTEAFFGQGTRLTVV.

The chain links TRBV29-1 to TRBJ2-1; 14 nucleotides line up with TRBD2. The CDR3 contains 16 residues. CDR1 is SQVTM and CDR2 is ANQGSEA in the germline V gene. With 4 bases clipped from V and 4 bases from J, the junction kept 6 bases outside the gene matches. The CDR3 sequence: CSVGGLAGVGYNEQFF. CDR3 coding DNA: TGCAGCGTTGGGGGACTAGCGGGAGTGGGGTACAATGAGCAGTTCTTC.

This sequence joins TRBV28 and TRBJ1-2, with D possibly TRBD1 on 6 matching bases. Germline values: CDR1 MDHEN, CDR2 SYDVKM. The CDR3 is 13 amino acids. The V end was cut by 7 bases, the J end by 6 bases, with 15 bases between. The CDR3 loop is CASNRVFEDGYTF. DNA for the CDR3: TGTGCCAGCAACAGGGTTTTCGAAGATGGCTACACCTTC.

The chain has TRBV27 and TRBJ1-1, with 11 bases fitting TRBD1. The germline CDR1 and CDR2 sequences are MNHEY and SMNVEV (reference sequence). V dropped 5 bases and J dropped 5; count of bases not matched to a gene: 10. This CDR3 region has 16 residues. DNA of the CDR3: TGTGCCAGCAGTCACCACCCGGACAGGGGGCGAACTGAAGCTTTCTTT. It yields the protein CASSHHPDRGRTEAFF.

V gene TRBV5-1 combines with J gene TRBJ2-3; no clear D. The CDR3 is 13 residues long. Germline loops: CDR1 SGHRS, CDR2 YFSETQ. V was cut by 4 bases and J by 2 bases, with 8 bases left in between. The CDR3 coding sequence is TGCGCCAGCAGCGGAGTTGCCACAGATACGCAGTATTTT. Its translation: CASSGVATDTQYF. The entire variable domain, with the rest obtained from reference TRBV5-1 and TRBJ2-3, is as follows: KAGVTQTPRYLIKTRGQQVTLSCSPISGHRSVSWYQQTPGQGLQFLFEYFSETQRNKGNFPGRFSGRQFSNSRSEMNVSTLELGDSALYLCASSGVATDTQYFGPGTRLTVL.

This sequence joins TRBV6-5 and TRBJ2-7; the D call may be TRBD1 or TRBD2 (5 bases each). There are 15 residues in the CDR3. V was shortened by 6 bases and J by 4 bases, with 19 bases between the two germline ends. Germline CDR1 and CDR2: MNHEY and SVGAGI. CDR3 sequence: CASSPSRGGTYEQYF. CDR3 bases: TGTGCCAGCAGCCCCTCGAGGGGTGGTACATACGAGCAGTACTTC.

The chain links TRBV28 to TRBJ1-1, with 7 bases matching TRBD1. From germline, CDR1 is MDHEN and CDR2 SYDVKM. The ends lost 5 bases at V and 1 base at J; junction bases unmatched: 7. The CDR3 contains 15 residues. This CDR3 is CASSARQGWNTEAFF. The DNA for the CDR3 is TGTGCCAGCAGTGCCCGACAGGGTTGGAACACTGAAGCTTTCTTT.

The V gene is TRBV27, the J gene TRBJ2-7, with TRBD2 matching over 13 bases. The CDR3 has 15 residues. The V segment lost 2 bases and the J segment 4 bases; nucleotides outside the gene matches: 2. From germline, CDR1 is MNHEY and CDR2 SMNVEV (reference sequence). CDR3 sequence (DNA): TGTGCCAGCAGTTTAAGGACTAGCGGGAGTTACGAGCAGTACTTC. Its protein product is CASSLRTSGSYEQYF.

Comments on this clone: The same CDR3 is also encoded by other DNA sequences in this sample. The chain has TRBV9 and TRBJ1-5; D unclear. The germline gives CDR1 SGDLS, CDR2 YYNGEE. Trimming left V 4 bases short and J 4 bases short, with 9 bases between. This CDR3 is built from 13 residues. CDR3: CASSPGFNQPQHF. CDR3 sequence (DNA): TGTGCCAGCAGCCCGGGGTTTAATCAGCCCCAGCATTTT.

The chain employs TRBV30 and TRBJ1-2; D perhaps matches TRBD1 (5 bases). Trimming stripped 0 bases from V and 4 bases from J, with 9 bases between. This CDR3 contains 13 residues. Germline V gene sequence: CDR1 GTSNPN, CDR2 SVGIG (reference sequence). As DNA, the CDR3 is TGTGCCTGGAGTGTAGGGCAGGGCTATGGCTACACCTTC. Its translation is CAWSVGQGYGYTF. Supplemented by reference TRBV30 and TRBJ1-2, the full variable domain reads SQTIHQWPATLVQPVGSPLSLECTVEGTSNPNLYWYRQAAGRGLQLLFYSVGIGQISSEVPQNLSASRPQDRQFILSSKKLLLSDSGFYLCAWSVGQGYGYTFGSGTRLTVV.

Remarks on this clone: This likely came from a read error, as a far larger clone is one base away. This specimen includes other DNA sequences encoding the same CDR3. V and J are TRBV10-2 and TRBJ1-3, with 7 bases that match TRBD1. The CDR3 covers 15 residues. Germline assignment: CDR1 WSHSY and CDR2 SAAADI. CDR3 sequence: CASSDRGNSGNTIYF. The DNA of the CDR3 is TGCGCCAGCAGTGACAGGGGGAACTCTGGAAACACAATATATTTT.

A word on this clone: Given a far larger clone just one base away, this is likely a sequencing read error. The same CDR3 can be traced to other DNA sequences in this sample. The V and J genes are TRBV4-1 and TRBJ1-5; unclear D gene. Trimming took off 0 bases at V and 1 base at J, with 10 bases between the two ends. The CDR3 is 16 amino acids. Germline V gene data show CDR1 as MGHRA and CDR2 as YSYEKL. CDR3 protein: CASSQDPPGSNQPQHF. The DNA of the CDR3 is TGCGCCAGCAGCCAAGATCCCCCTGGAAGCAATCAGCCCCAGCATTTT.

This clone was observed a handful of times. The genes are TRBV28 and TRBJ1-6; TRBD1 agrees at 7 bases. The ends lost 6 bases at V and 7 bases at J; junction bases unmatched: 6. The germline CDR1 and CDR2 sequences are MDHEN and SYDVKM. The CDR3 loop spans 14 amino acids. The CDR3 bases are TGTGCCAGCAGCCGGGACAGCTGGAATTCACCCCTCCACTTT. It yields the protein CASSRDSWNSPLHF.

The genes are TRBV14 and TRBJ2-1; D perhaps matches TRBD2 (6 bases). The CDR3 covers 15 residues. The V end lost 4 bases, the J end lost 7 bases, and 17 bases lay between the germline ends. CDR1 SGHDN and CDR2 FVKESK come from the germline V gene. Here the CDR3 reads CASSPRGKKRNEQFF. CDR3 nucleotide sequence: TGTGCCAGCAGCCCGCGGGGAAAGAAAAGGAATGAGCAGTTCTTC.

The chain combines TRBV29-1 with TRBJ2-7, with 13 bases matching TRBD2. The CDR3 is 16 amino acids. V was clipped by 6 bases and J by 1 base; unmatched bases: 9. CDR1 is SQVTM and CDR2 is ANQGSEA in the germline V gene. The CDR3: CSVQLAGGPLSYEQYF. The CDR3 region has the DNA TGCAGCGTCCAACTAGCGGGAGGGCCCTTATCCTACGAGCAGTACTTC.

The chain uses TRBV5-4 and TRBJ2-7; perhaps TRBD2 as D (6 bases). The CDR3 has 17 amino acids. Trimming shortened V by 4 bases and J by 5 bases, and 25 bases separated the two germline ends. The germline V gene has CDR1 SGHNT and CDR2 YYREEE (reference sequence). The CDR3 DNA reads TGTGCCAGCAGCCTAGTTTATCCACTAGCCGAAGGAGACGAGCAGTACTTC. Its translation is CASSLVYPLAEGDEQYF.

The chain recombines TRBV7-9 with TRBJ2-2, with 11 bases that match TRBD1. Losses at the gene ends were 5 bases for V and 6 bases for J; bases not matched to a gene: 5. CDR1 and CDR2 (germline): SEHNR, FQNEAQ (reference sequence). The CDR3 extends over 15 amino acids. The CDR3 is CASSTGQGVAGELFF. The CDR3 DNA reads as TGTGCCAGCAGCACGGGACAGGGGGTCGCCGGGGAGCTGTTTTTT.

The genes are TRBV2 and TRBJ2-1; 12 nucleotides agree with TRBD2. The germline CDR1 and CDR2 sequences are SNHLY and FYNNEI. The CDR3 has 15 amino acids. Unmatched junction bases numbered 5, after V lost 4 bases and J lost 7 bases. CDR3 nucleotide sequence: TGTGCCAGCAGTGTTGAGACTAGCGGGAGAAATGAGCAGTTCTTC. Translation: CASSVETSGRNEQFF.

Note on this clone: With a far larger clone one base away, a read error is the likely cause. This chain links TRBV6-4 with TRBJ2-3, with D tentatively TRBD1 or TRBD2 (6 bases each). The CDR3 runs to 13 residues. From germline, CDR1 is MRHNA and CDR2 SNTAGT. V was shortened by 4 bases and J by 5 bases, with 10 bases between the two germline ends. The chain's CDR3 is CASSGGAEDTQYF. For the CDR3, the DNA is TGTGCCAGCAGTGGGGGGGCCGAAGATACGCAGTATTTT.

The V call is TRBV5-1, the J call TRBJ1-5; D perhaps matches TRBD1 (6 bases). V shed 4 bases and J shed 5 bases, with 13 bases lying between them. Germline V gene data show CDR1 as SGHRS and CDR2 as YFSETQ. The CDR3 consists of 14 residues. CDR3 coding DNA: TGCGCCAGCAGCCCCGGACAGCACGATCAGCCCCAGCATTTT. It translates to CASSPGQHDQPQHF.

As for this clone: The same CDR3 also results from other DNA sequences found in this sample. V and J are TRBV28 and TRBJ1-2, with unresolved D. Trimming removed 8 bases at V and 5 bases at J, with 12 bases between. The germline CDR1 and CDR2 sequences are MDHEN and SYDVKM. The CDR3 sequence is 12 residues long. The CDR3 DNA sequence: TGTGCCAGCTCCCTATTGGGGTATGGCTACACCTTC. This codes for CASSLLGYGYTF.